This record concerns one TCR beta chain sequence. No antigen is known for it. This sample's time point: cycle 4 day 1 (C4D1), after about 6 weeks of nivolumab. All the patients suffered relapse after autologous stem cell transplantation, and brentuximab vedotin exposure differed. Generated by immunoSEQ multiplex PCR, the TCRdb table keeps only in-frame clones and is missing some. Of approximately 110,000 clones in the sample, around nine tenths were seen once. With 5 bases removed from V and 9 bases from J, the gap between germline ends came to 8 bases. Germline V lookup: CDR1 SGHTA, CDR2 FQGNSA. The CDR3 runs to 12 residues. The data were obtained in a study of PD-1 blockade in classical Hodgkin lymphoma. About the research overall: Patients got intravenous nivolumab 3 mg/kg every 2 weeks. Overall study findings and caveats: It was CD4+ TCR diversity, not CD8+, that rose significantly by C4D1. Before treatment, complete responders showed about the same diversity as newly diagnosed patients. After ASCT, patients who started nivolumab under 1 year later were excluded.

The sample here was peripheral blood mononuclear cells (PBMCs), taken before the fourth cycle of nivolumab. J is TRBJ1-6 and V is TRBV7-2; D gene ambiguous. The receptor's source is a human donor with classical Hodgkin lymphoma. The CDR3 DNA is TGTGCCAGCAGCGCCGGGATTTCACCCCTCCACTTT. It specifies CASSAGISPLHF.